A single sample is the source of the 26 T cell receptor beta chains below, sequenced in a study of somatic mutations in cytotoxic T cells in rheumatoid arthritis. Produced via immunoSEQ multiplex PCR; TCRdb's table is partial and in-frame only. The table shows about 10,000 clones, with 81% occurring only once. The sample comprised CD8+ T cells sorted from blood. The receptors were gathered from a woman aged 45 to 65 in good health.

This chain uses TRBV19 with TRBJ2-3, with D possibly TRBD1 on 5 matching bases. Trimming removed 3 bases from V and 2 bases from J, with 12 bases in between. Germline lookup yields CDR1 LNHDA and CDR2 SQIVND (reference sequence). The CDR3 runs 15 residues. The CDR3 region has the DNA TGTGCCAGTAGTATGCAGGGTCCTTCCACAGATACGCAGTATTTT. Amino acids: CASSMQGPSTDTQYF.

The V gene is TRBV5-1, the J gene TRBJ2-7; 8 bases fit TRBD2. Trimming at V came to 0 bases and at J to 6 bases, leaving 5 bases not matched to a gene. Germline V gives CDR1 SGHRS, CDR2 YFSETQ. The CDR3 loop spans 14 amino acids. The chain's CDR3 is CASSLASGGPEQYF. The DNA of the CDR3 is TGCGCCAGCAGCTTGGCGTCGGGAGGGCCCGAGCAGTACTTC.

The chain recombines TRBV27 with TRBJ2-5; weak D call: TRBD2 (6 bases). The DNA end lines up better with TRBJ2-7; the J call may be wrong. Germline CDR1 MNHEY, CDR2 SMNVEV (reference sequence). The CDR3 spans 15 residues. The CDR3 sequence is CASSFGSGLSYEQYF. In DNA form, the CDR3 reads TGTGCCAGCAGTTTTGGTAGCGGCCTCTCCTACGAGCAGTACTTC.

This clone was counted only a few times. The gene calls are TRBV4-1 and TRBJ2-2; the D gene is possibly TRBD1 (6 bases). V was trimmed by 0 bases and J by 5 bases, leaving 13 bases between them. CDR1 MGHRA and CDR2 YSYEKL come from the germline V gene. This CDR3 spans 16 amino acids. The CDR3 loop reads CASSQDTTGMTGELFF. The DNA for the CDR3 is TGCGCCAGCAGCCAAGATACTACAGGGATGACCGGGGAGCTGTTTTTT.

This sequence joins TRBV10-3 and TRBJ2-1; tentative D call: TRBD2 (6 bases). The CDR3 consists of 13 residues. Deletions cut 3 bases from V and 6 bases from J, with 9 bases between. CDR1 and CDR2 (germline): ENHRY, SYGVKD. The CDR3 loop reads CAISDGRINEQFF. The DNA for the CDR3 is TGTGCCATCAGTGATGGGAGGATCAATGAGCAGTTCTTC.

The chain couples TRBV28 to TRBJ1-5; 7 nucleotides align to TRBD1. There are 15 residues in the CDR3. CDR1 MDHEN and CDR2 SYDVKM come from the germline V gene. V trimming: 4 bases; J trimming: 2 bases; junction bases outside the gene matches: 5. The CDR3 nucleotides read TGTGCCAGCAGTTACACCCAGGGGGGCAATCAGCCCCAGCATTTT. It is translated as CASSYTQGGNQPQHF.

This sequence joins TRBV28 and TRBJ2-2, with 10 bases aligning to TRBD1. The V segment lost 5 bases and the J segment 4 bases; nucleotides outside the gene matches: 4. Germline V gene data show CDR1 as MDHEN and CDR2 as SYDVKM. The CDR3 covers 15 residues. Here the CDR3 DNA reads TGTGCCAGCAGTGACTGGACAGGGGGCACCGGGGAGCTGTTTTTT. As protein: CASSDWTGGTGELFF. The full variable domain, with the rest looked up from reference TRBV28 and TRBJ2-2, is DVKVTQSSRYLVKRTGEKVFLECVQDMDHENMFWYRQDPGLGLRLIYFSYDVKMKEKGDIPEGYSVSREKKERFSLILESASTNQTSMYLCASSDWTGGTGELFFGEGSRLTVL.

The chain has TRBV19 and TRBJ1-1; maybe TRBD1 (5 bases). The CDR3 is 14 amino acids. Germline V gene lookup returns CDR1 LNHDA and CDR2 SQIVND (reference sequence). Deletions cut 4 bases from V and 4 bases from J, with 13 bases between. The CDR3 protein is CASSTPMGGTEAFF. CDR3 in DNA: TGTGCCAGTAGTACCCCCATGGGGGGCACTGAAGCTTTCTTT.

V is TRBV18 and J is TRBJ2-1; D is perhaps TRBD2 (5 bases). The CDR3 has 15 amino acids. V lost 4 bases and J 0 bases, leaving 10 bases between the germline ends. Germline CDR1 reads KGHSH; CDR2 reads LQKENI. Here the CDR3 reads CASSRPDSSYNEQFF. The CDR3 nucleotides read TGTGCCAGCTCACGACCGGACTCCTCCTACAATGAGCAGTTCTTC.

The chain recombines TRBV27 with TRBJ2-7, with 10 bases matching TRBD1. The CDR3 consists of 15 residues. Germline values: CDR1 MNHEY, CDR2 SMNVEV (reference sequence). With V trimmed by 5 bases and J by 2 bases, 6 bases remained unmatched. This chain's CDR3 is CASSVTGTGAYEQYF. CDR3 in DNA: TGTGCCAGCAGTGTTACCGGGACAGGGGCCTACGAGCAGTACTTC.

This rearrangement joins TRBV7-2 to TRBJ1-6; 8 nucleotides line up with TRBD1. Trimming removed 1 base from V and 10 bases from J; junction bases left unmatched: 18. The length of the CDR3 is 19 residues. Germline CDR1 is SGHTA and CDR2 is FQGNSA. This CDR3 is CASSLVGGGQGKERSPLHF. The CDR3 coding sequence is TGTGCCAGCAGCTTAGTGGGGGGAGGACAGGGCAAAGAGAGGTCACCCCTCCACTTT. Filled out from reference TRBV7-2 and TRBJ1-6, the complete variable domain reads GAGVSQSPSNKVTEKGKDVELRCDPISGHTALYWYRQSLGQGLEFLIYFQGNSAPDKSGLPSDRFSAERTGGSVSTLTIQRTQQEDSAVYLCASSLVGGGQGKERSPLHFGNGTRLTVT.

The V call is TRBV4-3, the J call TRBJ1-1; D is perhaps TRBD1 (6 bases). The CDR3 loop spans 16 amino acids. Germline CDR1 and CDR2: LGHNA and YSLEER. The V end lost 1 base, the J end lost 4 bases, and 16 bases lay between the germline ends. Here the CDR3 reads CASSQGAGVGTTEAFF. The CDR3 nucleotides read TGCGCCAGCAGCCAAGGGGCAGGGGTCGGGACCACTGAAGCTTTCTTT.

This clone has a handful of counts. The rearrangement uses TRBV2 and TRBJ1-2, with TRBD1 as a possible D gene (5 bases). CDR1 SNHLY and CDR2 FYNNEI come from the germline V gene. The V gene lost 3 bases and the J gene lost 5 bases, with 10 bases spanning the gap. This CDR3 has 13 residues. The CDR3 DNA reads as TGTGCCAGCAGTGACCGGACACTTTATGGCTACACCTTC. This encodes CASSDRTLYGYTF. Drawing the rest from reference TRBV2 and TRBJ1-2, the complete variable domain is EPEVTQTPSHQVTQMGQEVILRCVPISNHLYFYWYRQILGQKVEFLVSFYNNEISEKSEIFDDQFSVERPDGSNFTLKIRSTKLEDSAMYFCASSDRTLYGYTFGSGTRLTVV.

The chain joins TRBV28 to TRBJ1-1, with D possibly TRBD1 on 5 matching bases. The CDR3 has 13 amino acids. The V and J ends lost 6 bases and 8 bases respectively, with 16 bases between them. Germline values: CDR1 MDHEN, CDR2 SYDVKM. Here the CDR3 DNA reads TGTGCCAGCAGGGAGAGGAAGGACATCGAAGCTTTCTTT. This codes for CASRERKDIEAFF.

The chain couples TRBV27 to TRBJ1-6, with TRBD1 identical over 11 bases. The V gene's germline CDR1 is MNHEY and CDR2 SMNVEV (reference sequence). This CDR3 is 16 amino acids long. J was trimmed by 13 bases and V by 6 bases; bases with no gene match: 14. The CDR3 region has the DNA TGTGCCAGCAGCTTTACTTCCGGGACAGGGGGATCCCCCCTCCACTTT. Encoded protein: CASSFTSGTGGSPLHF.

This chain links TRBV6-6 with TRBJ2-7; 10 nucleotides match TRBD1. The germline CDR1 and CDR2 sequences are MNHNY and SVGAGI (reference sequence). The CDR3 loop spans 13 amino acids. V dropped 2 bases and J dropped 5; count of bases not matched to a gene: 0. CDR3 sequence: CASSYGTGDEQYF. Here the CDR3 DNA reads TGTGCCAGCAGTTACGGGACAGGGGACGAGCAGTACTTC.

Only one count was recorded for this clone. The rearrangement uses TRBV7-8 and TRBJ1-4; tentative D call: TRBD1 (6 bases). The V and J ends lost 2 bases and 0 bases respectively, with 7 bases between them. Germline V CDR1 and CDR2: SGHVS, FQNEAQ. CDR3 length: 15 residues. The CDR3 spells CASSLTGSTNEKLFF. The CDR3 DNA sequence: TGTGCCAGCAGCTTAACAGGGTCAACTAATGAAAAACTGTTTTTT. Complete variable domain (other parts from reference TRBV7-8 and TRBJ1-4): GAGVSQSPRYKVAKRGQDVALRCDPISGHVSLFWYQQALGQGPEFLTYFQNEAQLDKSGLPSDRFFAERPEGSVSTLKIQRTQQEDSAVYLCASSLTGSTNEKLFFGSGTQLSVL.

The CDR3, as DNA: TGTGCCAGCAGTTTCTTATTCCTCCCCCCAGGGGAGACTAATGAAAAACTGTTTTTT. Protein: CASSFLFLPPGETNEKLFF. The chain uses TRBV28 and TRBJ1-4; possibly TRBD1 for D (6 bases). The germline V gene has CDR1 MDHEN and CDR2 SYDVKM. The CDR3 consists of 19 residues. Trimming removed 3 bases at V and 2 bases at J, with 22 bases between.

The chain couples TRBV18 to TRBJ2-3, with D perhaps TRBD1 (5 bases). The CDR3 loop spans 17 amino acids. The germline V gene has CDR1 KGHSH and CDR2 LQKENI. Trimming took 3 bases from V and 0 from J, leaving 16 bases between them. DNA for the CDR3: TGTGCCAGCTCACCCTGGGGCGTTGGGCCTAGCACAGATACGCAGTATTTT. Translation: CASSPWGVGPSTDTQYF.

This clone was observed a few times. J is TRBJ2-2 and V is TRBV4-3; D possibly corresponds to TRBD2 (7 bases). Trimming removed 0 bases at V and 4 bases at J, with 12 bases between. Germline V gives CDR1 LGHNA, CDR2 YSLEER. This CDR3 has 16 amino acids. CDR3 DNA: TGCGCCAGCAGCCAAGAAGAGGGGGGGGTCACCGGGGAGCTGTTTTTT. This codes for CASSQEEGGVTGELFF.

This clone was counted a few times. The chain has TRBV6-6 and TRBJ1-2; D is unresolved. CDR1 and CDR2 (germline): MNHNY, SVGAGI (reference sequence). Trimming stripped 7 bases from V and 5 bases from J, with 11 bases between. This CDR3 region has 12 residues. CDR3 DNA sequence: TGTGCCAGCAAGGAGCCCGATTATGGCTACACCTTC. It encodes CASKEPDYGYTF.

This clone showed up just a few times. CDR3 coding DNA: TGTGCCAGCAGCTTTAGCGGGGGCCAAGAGACCCAGTACTTC. Translating gives CASSFSGGQETQYF. The gene calls are TRBV13 and TRBJ2-5, with 9 positions matching TRBD2. The CDR3 length is 14 residues. Germline trimming cut 3 bases from V and 1 base from J; bases unmatched to any gene: 0. In germline, CDR1 is PRHDT, CDR2 FYEKMQ (reference sequence).

The CDR3 DNA reads TGTGCCAGCATCCCGAGGGGGGGGAATTCACCCCTCCACTTT. This sequence encodes CASIPRGGNSPLHF. The J gene is TRBJ1-6, the V gene TRBV28, with D perhaps matching TRBD1 (6 bases). Trimming left V 7 bases short and J 7 bases short, with 14 bases between. Germline values: CDR1 MDHEN, CDR2 SYDVKM. The CDR3 sequence is 14 residues long.

The rearrangement joins TRBV4-2 to TRBJ2-2, with TRBD1 matching 7 bases. The CDR3 totals 16 residues. V dropped 4 bases and J dropped 2; count of bases not matched to a gene: 7. Germline assignment: CDR1 LGHNA and CDR2 YNFKEQ. The CDR3 loop is CASSPQTGTNTGELFF. The CDR3 DNA sequence: TGTGCCAGCAGCCCCCAGACAGGGACCAACACCGGGGAGCTGTTTTTT.

The gene calls are TRBV7-9 and TRBJ2-1; TRBD1 might be the D (5 bases). V was shortened by 1 base and J by 5 bases, with 12 bases between the two germline ends. This CDR3 comprises 15 residues. Germline values: CDR1 SEHNR, CDR2 FQNEAQ (reference sequence). The CDR3 region is CASSLGRDDHNEQFF. For the CDR3, the DNA is TGTGCCAGCAGCTTAGGCAGGGATGACCACAATGAGCAGTTCTTC. The full variable domain, its missing parts supplied by reference TRBV7-9 and TRBJ2-1, is DTGVSQNPRHKITKRGQNVTFRCDPISEHNRLYWYRQTLGQGPEFLTYFQNEAQLEKSRLLSDRFSAERPKGSFSTLEIQRTEQGDSAMYLCASSLGRDDHNEQFFGPGTRLTVL.

This clone was seen a few times. V usage is TRBV29-1 and J usage is TRBJ1-1; tentative D call: TRBD1 (5 bases). Germline V CDR1 and CDR2: SQVTM, ANQGSEA. This CDR3 is built from 14 residues. Trimming stripped 3 bases from V and 1 base from J, with 12 bases between. The CDR3 DNA is TGCAGCGTTGATCGGCAGGGCCGGAACACTGAAGCTTTCTTT. Its translation: CSVDRQGRNTEAFF.